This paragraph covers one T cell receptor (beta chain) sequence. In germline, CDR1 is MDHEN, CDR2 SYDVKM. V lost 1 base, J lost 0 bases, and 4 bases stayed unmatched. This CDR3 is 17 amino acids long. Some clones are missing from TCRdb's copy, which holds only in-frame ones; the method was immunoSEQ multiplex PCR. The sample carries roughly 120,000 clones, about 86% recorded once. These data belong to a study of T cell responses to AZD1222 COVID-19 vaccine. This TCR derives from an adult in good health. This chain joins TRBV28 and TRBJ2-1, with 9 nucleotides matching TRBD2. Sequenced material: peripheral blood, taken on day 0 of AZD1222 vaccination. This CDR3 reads CASSLFGTSSSYNEQFF. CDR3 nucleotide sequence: TGTGCCAGCAGTTTATTCGGGACTAGCAGCTCCTACAATGAGCAGTTCTTC.